Shown below are 21 T cell receptor beta chains from a single sample sequenced in a study of CD8+ T cells in alopecia areata. It was cDNA, reverse transcribed from extracted RNA, that served as the sequencing template. Assay used: immunoSEQ multiplex PCR; TCRdb lists only in-frame clones, some missing. The sample holds about 180,000 clones, roughly 65% seen once. Material: CD4+ T cells sorted from blood, obtained at week 0. These receptors originate from a human donor with alopecia areata.

This chain joins TRBV30 and TRBJ1-1; D call uncertain. CDR3 size: 13 residues. Trimming cost V 3 bases and J 2 bases, with 10 bases left between them. Germline V CDR1 and CDR2: GTSNPN, SVGIG (reference sequence). Written as DNA, the CDR3 is TGTGCCTGGAGCCTGTCGTCTAACACTGAAGCTTTCTTT. Its translation is CAWSLSSNTEAFF.

The CDR3 bases are TGTGCCTGGAGTACTTCGGAGACCCAGTACTTC. Amino acid sequence: CAWSTSETQYF. The gene calls are TRBV30 and TRBJ2-5; D not resolved. This CDR3 contains 11 residues. Between the trimmed V and J ends, which lost 2 bases and 5 bases, there was a span of 6 bases. Germline CDR1 GTSNPN, CDR2 SVGIG (reference sequence).

This clone occurred a few times. The rearrangement uses TRBV11-2 and TRBJ1-2; no definite D call. This CDR3 comprises 12 residues. Trimming removed 10 bases from V and 10 bases from J, with 19 bases in between. Germline CDR1 is SGHAT and CDR2 is FQNNGV. DNA for the CDR3: TGTGCCACCAAGGCTCCTTGGCGGACCTACACCTTC. Translation gives CATKAPWRTYTF.

This clone was seen a handful of times. The gene calls are TRBV29-1 and TRBJ1-2; D call uncertain. Germline V gives CDR1 SQVTM, CDR2 ANQGSEA. The V gene lost 0 bases and the J gene lost 7 bases, with 0 bases spanning the gap. The length of the CDR3 is 9 residues. The CDR3 loop reads CSVEDGYTF. The CDR3 coding sequence is TGCAGCGTTGAAGATGGCTACACCTTC.

To note about this clone: This same CDR3 is encoded by further DNA sequences in the sample. The chain joins TRBV10-3 to TRBJ2-7, with no clear D. Trimming removed 4 bases at V and 3 bases at J, with 4 bases between. This CDR3 region has 11 residues. Germline V gives CDR1 ENHRY, CDR2 SYGVKD. The CDR3 nucleotides read TGTGCCATCAGTGGGGGCTACGAGCAGTACTTC. The encoded protein is CAISGGYEQYF.

This clone was counted between two and nine times. The gene calls are TRBV29-1 and TRBJ1-2, with D possibly being TRBD1 (6 bases). CDR3 length: 11 amino acids. V lost 6 bases to trimming and J lost 4 bases, with 9 bases between them. Germline V gene sequence: CDR1 SQVTM, CDR2 ANQGSEA. The CDR3 nucleotides read TGCAGCGTCAGGGGTGGCTATGGCTACACCTTC. Translated: CSVRGGYGYTF.

This clone appeared a few times. Here the CDR3 reads CAWSGRGSGNEQFF. CDR3 nucleotides: TGTGCCTGGAGTGGTAGGGGATCGGGGAATGAGCAGTTCTTC. This chain links TRBV30 with TRBJ2-1, with D possibly being TRBD1 or TRBD2 (5 bases each). Trimming pared 1 base from V and 7 bases from J, leaving 14 bases between. Germline assignment: CDR1 GTSNPN and CDR2 SVGIG (reference sequence). CDR3 length equals 14 residues. Full variable domain (outside the CDR3, taken from reference TRBV30 and TRBJ2-1): SQTIHQWPATLVQPVGSPLSLECTVEGTSNPNLYWYRQAAGRGLQLLFYSVGIGQISSEVPQNLSASRPQDRQFILSSKKLLLSDSGFYLCAWSGRGSGNEQFFGPGTRLTVL.

The chain has TRBV12-5 and TRBJ1-5; TRBD1 matches at 7 bases. This CDR3 has 13 amino acids. The V segment lost 6 bases and the J segment 5 bases; nucleotides outside the gene matches: 4. CDR1 LGHNT and CDR2 FRNRAP come from the germline V gene. CDR3 nucleotides: TGTGCTAGTGGGCCGGGACAGCATCAGCCCCAGCATTTT. Residues: CASGPGQHQPQHF.

In regard to this clone: The sample contains more than one DNA sequence encoding this CDR3. The chain combines TRBV29-1 with TRBJ2-2; D remains ambiguous. Trimming left V 4 bases short and J 0 bases short, with 3 bases between. Germline assignment: CDR1 SQVTM and CDR2 ANQGSEA. This CDR3 region has 12 residues. The CDR3 sequence: CSVGPNTGELFF. CDR3 DNA sequence: TGCAGCGTTGGGCCGAACACCGGGGAGCTGTTTTTT.

J is TRBJ2-7 and V is TRBV29-1, with D tentatively TRBD1 or TRBD2 (5 bases each). The CDR3 spans 14 residues. Germline V CDR1 and CDR2: SQVTM, ANQGSEA. V lost 7 bases to trimming and J lost 9 bases, with 25 bases between them. The CDR3 spells CSATLPGLRHVQYF. In DNA form, the CDR3 reads TGCAGCGCCACCCTCCCGGGGCTCCGGCATGTGCAGTACTTC.

The rearrangement joins TRBV6-6 to TRBJ2-5; 11 bases map to TRBD1. V shed 6 bases and J 3 bases; nucleotides not matched to a gene: 3. The CDR3 covers 14 residues. Germline values: CDR1 MNHNY, CDR2 SVGAGI (reference sequence). The CDR3 DNA follows: TGTGCCAGCAGGCGGGACAGGGGGAAAGAGACCCAGTACTTC. Its protein is CASRRDRGKETQYF.

The chain is built from TRBV7-3 and TRBJ2-5, with a weak D call TRBD1 (7 bases). The CDR3 is made up of 15 amino acids. The germline gives CDR1 SGHTA, CDR2 FQGTGA. V was cut by 5 bases and J by 1 base, with 14 bases left in between. Here the CDR3 reads CASSQGGQLQETQYF. The CDR3, as DNA: TGTGCCAGCAGCCAGGGGGGCCAGCTCCAAGAGACCCAGTACTTC.

This chain links TRBV29-1 with TRBJ1-1; D may be TRBD1 (5 bases). This CDR3 comprises 12 residues. Trimming shortened V by 3 bases and J by 6 bases, and 11 bases separated the two germline ends. CDR1 is SQVTM, CDR2 ANQGSEA, per germline. The CDR3 nucleotides read TGCAGCGTTGACGTGGTGACAGCTGAAGCTTTCTTT. As protein: CSVDVVTAEAFF. Supplemented by reference TRBV29-1 and TRBJ1-1, the full variable domain reads SAVISQKPSRDICQRGTSLTIQCQVDSQVTMMFWYRQQPGQSLTLIATANQGSEATYESGFVIDKFPISRPNLTFSTLTVSNMSPEDSSIYLCSVDVVTAEAFFGQGTRLTVV.

This clone was seen more than once but under ten times. This rearrangement joins TRBV10-3 to TRBJ2-7; D possibly uses TRBD1 or TRBD2 (5 bases each). The germline V gene encodes CDR1 ENHRY and CDR2 SYGVKD. The CDR3 runs to 11 residues. The V and J ends lost 6 bases and 7 bases respectively, with 10 bases between them. The CDR3 loop reads CAISTEGEQYF. CDR3 coding DNA: TGTGCCATCAGCACCGAGGGGGAGCAGTACTTC.

The V gene is TRBV14, the J gene TRBJ1-3; D gene uncertain. The CDR3 sequence is 12 residues long. The germline CDR1 and CDR2 sequences are SGHDN and FVKESK. The germline V and J ends were trimmed by 1 base and 6 bases, with 4 bases remaining between them. CDR3 amino acids: CASSQVLNTIYF. In DNA form, the CDR3 reads TGTGCCAGCAGCCAAGTTTTAAACACCATATATTTT. The variable domain in full, completed from reference TRBV14 and TRBJ1-3, reads EAGVTQFPSHSVIEKGQTVTLRCDPISGHDNLYWYRRVMGKEIKFLLHFVKESKQDESGMPNNRFLAERTGGTYSTLKVQPAELEDSGVYFCASSQVLNTIYFGEGSWLTVV.

The V gene is TRBV7-2, the J gene TRBJ1-6, with D possibly TRBD1 on 5 matching bases. CDR1 is SGHTA, CDR2 FQGNSA, per germline. This CDR3 has 15 amino acids. V dropped 5 bases and J dropped 6 bases, with 14 bases sitting between them. DNA of the CDR3: TGTGCCAGCAGCCGAATTTCGGGGGGTAATTCACCCCTCCACTTT. The encoded protein is CASSRISGGNSPLHF.

This chain connects TRBV5-1 to TRBJ2-3; 9 bases map to TRBD1. Per the germline V gene, CDR1 is SGHRS and CDR2 is YFSETQ. This CDR3 comprises 15 residues. After removal of 3 bases from V and 2 bases from J, the junction contained 4 bases not matched to a gene. CDR3 nucleotide sequence: TGCGCCAGCAGCTGGACAGGGGTTACCACAGATACGCAGTATTTT. It codes for CASSWTGVTTDTQYF.

The J gene is TRBJ2-5, the V gene TRBV13; D perhaps matches TRBD1 (6 bases). This CDR3 spans 14 amino acids. Germline loops: CDR1 PRHDT, CDR2 FYEKMQ (reference sequence). Deletions cut 1 base from V and 1 base from J, with 7 bases between. Written as DNA, the CDR3 is TGTGCCAGCAGCTTAGTGGGGGCCCAAGAGACCCAGTACTTC. It yields the protein CASSLVGAQETQYF.

The J gene is TRBJ1-5, the V gene TRBV5-5; 9 nucleotides match TRBD1. The CDR3 is 14 residues long. V shed 4 bases, J shed 5 bases, and the junction held 4 bases outside the gene matches. From germline, CDR1 is SGHKS and CDR2 YYEKEE (reference sequence). The CDR3 bases are TGTGCCAGCAGCCCCGGGACAGGGCATCAGCCCCAGCATTTT. It encodes CASSPGTGHQPQHF. Full variable domain (rest looked up from reference TRBV5-5 and TRBJ1-5): DAGVTQSPTHLIKTRGQQVTLRCSPISGHKSVSWYQQVLGQGPQFIFQYYEKEERGRGNFPDRFSARQFPNYSSELNVNALLLGDSALYLCASSPGTGHQPQHFGDGTRLSIL.

The V gene is TRBV2, the J gene TRBJ2-2; D gene uncertain. CDR3 length equals 12 residues. The V end was cut by 10 bases, the J end by 6 bases, with 12 bases between. The germline CDR1 and CDR2 sequences are SNHLY and FYNNEI. CDR3 residues: CAITRGPGELFF. The CDR3, as DNA: TGTGCCATTACGCGAGGCCCCGGGGAGCTGTTTTTT.

This clone was picked up a small number of times. A junction end diverges from the germline sequence, so it may reflect a read error. The V gene is TRBV2, the J gene TRBJ1-1; tentative D call: TRBD1 (5 bases). Germline V lookup: CDR1 SNHLY, CDR2 FYNNEI. CDR3 length: 15 amino acids. In nucleotides, the CDR3 is TGTGCCAGCCGTGAAGGGGAAGGGTCGGTCACTGAAGCTTTCTTT. It codes for CASREGEGSVTEAFF.